Each of the 29 T cell receptor beta chains below was sequenced from the same sample in a study of response to subunit inactivated influenza vaccine. One entry per CDR3 protein, called by TCRdb with MiXCR from the RT-PCR reads. The top ten hold over 8.5% of the sample, which has almost 600,000 distinct CDR3 sequences, about 15% seen once. The specimen comprised PBMCs from blood, sampled less than 13 days after vaccination. The receptors were sampled from a man aged 50-59 years who received an inactivated influenza vaccine.

The chain joins TRBV9 to TRBJ2-5; D call uncertain. The germline V gene has CDR1 SGDLS and CDR2 YYNGEE. V gave up 0 bases and J gave up 2 bases, with 8 bases separating them. CDR3 length: 14 residues. CDR3 DNA: TGTGCCAGCAGCGTAGCTACAGCACAAGAGACCCAGTACTTC. Protein: CASSVATAQETQYF. Variable domain in full (rest from reference TRBV9 and TRBJ2-5): DSGVTQTPKHLITATGQRVTLRCSPRSGDLSVYWYQQSLDQGLQFLIQYYNGEERAKGNILERFSAQQFPDLHSELNLSSLELGDSALYFCASSVATAQETQYFGPGTRLLVL.

J is TRBJ2-1 and V is TRBV12-3 or TRBV12-4, with 9 bases that match TRBD2. The CDR3 consists of 12 residues. Trimming at V came to 8 bases and at J to 8 bases, leaving 4 bases not matched to a gene. CDR3 sequence: CASGRTSDEQFF. The CDR3 coding sequence is TGTGCCAGCGGCCGGACTAGCGATGAGCAGTTCTTC.

This clonotype occurred many times. The chain uses TRBV7-2 and TRBJ2-2; D is ambiguous. From germline, CDR1 is SGHTA and CDR2 FQGNSA. The V and J ends lost 2 bases and 0 bases respectively, with 4 bases between them. This CDR3 comprises 14 residues. CDR3 DNA: TGTGCCAGCAGCTTATTAGCGAACACCGGGGAGCTGTTTTTT. Translated, it gives CASSLLANTGELFF.

The V and J genes are TRBV29-1 and TRBJ1-3; D call uncertain. V was cut by 2 bases and J by 0 bases, with 8 bases left in between. The CDR3 extends over 14 amino acids. Germline CDR1 is SQVTM and CDR2 is ANQGSEA. The CDR3 bases are TGCAGCGTTGAATCCAGTATCTCTGGAAACACCATATATTTT. It is translated as CSVESSISGNTIYF.

V usage is TRBV7-9 and J usage is TRBJ2-7; no clear D gene. This CDR3 spans 14 amino acids. The V end was cut by 6 bases, the J end by 2 bases, with 14 bases between. The germline CDR1 and CDR2 sequences are SEHNR and FQNEAQ (reference sequence). The chain's CDR3 is CASSPARSTYEQYF. CDR3 in DNA: TGTGCCAGCAGTCCGGCGCGTAGCACCTACGAGCAGTACTTC.

In nucleotides, the CDR3 is TGTGCCAGCAGTTTACGCCCGGCCCCTGTCAACTATGGCTACACCTTC. Protein: CASSLRPAPVNYGYTF. The chain uses TRBV27 and TRBJ1-2, with unresolved D. Trimming pared 2 bases from V and 2 bases from J, leaving 15 bases between. The CDR3 is 16 amino acids. Germline V gene sequence: CDR1 MNHEY, CDR2 SMNVEV (reference sequence).

This clonotype showed up just once. The chain has TRBV5-1 and TRBJ1-2; TRBD1 matches 7 bases. The CDR3 has 15 amino acids. Germline V lookup: CDR1 SGHRS, CDR2 YFSETQ. The V gene end was trimmed by 4 bases and the J gene end by 5 bases; junction bases not matched to a gene: 11. The CDR3 sequence is CASSGTGVAQYGYTF. CDR3 DNA sequence: TGCGCCAGCAGCGGAACAGGGGTCGCCCAGTATGGCTACACCTTC.

The V and J genes are TRBV21-1 and TRBJ2-7; the table's D gene call, TRBD1, was not cross checked with the DNA. TRBV21-1 is classified as a pseudogene. The CDR3 contains 16 residues. The DNA for the CDR3 is TGTGCCAGCAGCAAAGCAATGCAGGGGTTATCCTACGAGCAGTACTTC. It codes for CASSKAMQGLSYEQYF.

This clonotype was seen only a few times. V is TRBV2 and J is TRBJ2-1, with D perhaps matching TRBD2 (5 bases). The CDR3 loop spans 12 amino acids. Germline V CDR1 and CDR2: SNHLY, FYNNEI. Trimming removed 6 bases at V and 8 bases at J, with 11 bases between. The CDR3 sequence is CASSDLADEQFF. In nucleotides, the CDR3 is TGTGCCAGCAGCGATCTAGCTGATGAGCAGTTCTTC. Drawing the rest from reference TRBV2 and TRBJ2-1, the complete variable domain is EPEVTQTPSHQVTQMGQEVILRCVPISNHLYFYWYRQILGQKVEFLVSFYNNEISEKSEIFDDQFSVERPDGSNFTLKIRSTKLEDSAMYFCASSDLADEQFFGPGTRLTVL.

This clonotype was recorded many times. The CDR3 sequence: CASRRGSLDEKLFF. The CDR3 DNA reads TGTGCCAGCAGACGAGGGTCGTTGGATGAAAAACTGTTTTTT. This chain links TRBV6-1 with TRBJ1-4; D call uncertain. This CDR3 contains 14 residues. Germline V gene lookup returns CDR1 MNHNS and CDR2 SASEGT. Deletions cut 6 bases from V and 6 bases from J, with 14 bases between.

This clonotype was seen more than once but under ten times. Here the CDR3 DNA reads TGTGCCAGCTCAACTAGCGGGCGGGGTAGTGAGCAGTTCTTC. It yields the protein CASSTSGRGSEQFF. The J gene is TRBJ2-1, the V gene TRBV18, with TRBD2 matching over 9 bases. Looked up from germline, CDR1 is KGHSH and CDR2 is LQKENI. Trimming removed 5 bases from V and 9 bases from J; junction bases left unmatched: 8. The CDR3 covers 14 residues.

V gene TRBV19 combines with J gene TRBJ2-4; 8 nucleotides match TRBD1. Germline trimming cut 6 bases from V and 8 bases from J; bases unmatched to any gene: 3. The germline V gene has CDR1 LNHDA and CDR2 SQIVND (reference sequence). The CDR3 is made up of 12 amino acids. CDR3 in DNA: TGTGCCAGTAGCGACAGGGGTGACATTCAGTACTTC. Protein product: CASSDRGDIQYF.

The DNA for the CDR3 is TGCGCCAGCAGCTCGTTAGGACTAGCGGGAGGGGATAGCTCCTACAATGAGCAGTTCTTC. It specifies CASSSLGLAGGDSSYNEQFF. J is TRBJ2-1 and V is TRBV5-1, with TRBD2 matching 15 bases. Trimming took 3 bases from V and 0 from J; bases not matched to a gene: 10. Germline CDR1 is SGHRS and CDR2 is YFSETQ. This CDR3 is 20 amino acids long.

The V gene is TRBV9, the J gene TRBJ2-7, with D possibly TRBD2 on 5 matching bases. CDR1 and CDR2 (germline): SGDLS, YYNGEE. The CDR3 loop spans 15 amino acids. Trimming removed 5 bases at V and 0 bases at J, with 15 bases between. The CDR3 nucleotides are TGTGCCAGCAGTATAAGCGGCGAGAGCTCCTACGAGCAGTACTTC. This codes for CASSISGESSYEQYF.

This clonotype came up a few times. This rearrangement joins TRBV12-3 or TRBV12-4 to TRBJ1-6, with 7 bases that match TRBD1. This CDR3 region has 14 residues. V lost 5 bases to trimming and J lost 10 bases; unmatched junction nucleotides: 8. Written as DNA, the CDR3 is TGTGCCAGCAGTCACAGGGGTACGTTCTCACCCCTCCACTTT. It is translated as CASSHRGTFSPLHF.

The chain combines TRBV7-9 with TRBJ1-2, with a possible D match to TRBD1 (5 bases). CDR3 size: 17 residues. The germline CDR1 and CDR2 sequences are SEHNR and FQNEAQ (reference sequence). Trimming pared 5 bases from V and 5 bases from J, leaving 24 bases between. The CDR3 DNA follows: TGTGCCAGCAGCGCGATTCGGGGGTACAGGTCGTTTTATGGCTACACCTTC. Protein: CASSAIRGYRSFYGYTF.

The chain carries TRBV6-2 or TRBV6-3 and TRBJ2-1; D is unresolved. Trimming shortened V by 4 bases and J by 9 bases, and 10 bases separated the two germline ends. The germline CDR1 and CDR2 sequences are MNHEY and SVGEGT. The CDR3 runs to 12 residues. The CDR3 region has the DNA TGTGCCAGCAGTTCAGTGATGAGTGAGCAGTTCTTC. Its translation: CASSSVMSEQFF.

V usage is TRBV20-1 and J usage is TRBJ2-7, with 12 bases lining up with TRBD2. J gave up 1 base and V 3 bases, and 1 base lay outside the gene matches. Germline V gene lookup returns CDR1 DFQATT and CDR2 SNEGSKA (reference sequence). CDR3 size: 14 residues. CDR3 DNA sequence: TGCAGTGCTAGTACTAGCGGGAGGTCCTACGAGCAGTACTTC. Translated, it gives CSASTSGRSYEQYF.

In this sample, this clonotype turned up many times. The gene calls are TRBV20-1 and TRBJ2-3, with unresolved D. The CDR3 runs to 13 residues. Germline CDR1 and CDR2: DFQATT and SNEGSKA (reference sequence). Trimming cost V 3 bases and J 6 bases, with 13 bases left between them. CDR3 amino acids: CSASPVARDTQYF. In DNA, the CDR3 is TGCAGTGCTAGCCCCGTAGCCAGGGATACGCAGTATTTT.

This clonotype was found a few times. J is TRBJ1-5 and V is TRBV3-1; D remains unclear. V shed 0 bases and J shed 1 base, with 7 bases lying between them. The germline CDR1 and CDR2 sequences are LGHDT and YNNKEL (reference sequence). The CDR3 length is 15 residues. CDR3 loop: CASSQDFGSNQPQHF. DNA for the CDR3: TGTGCCAGCAGCCAAGATTTTGGAAGCAATCAGCCCCAGCATTTT.

This clonotype was counted many times. This chain joins TRBV12-3 or TRBV12-4 and TRBJ2-3; D gene unclear. The V end lost 6 bases, the J end lost 4 bases, and 8 bases lay between the germline ends. The CDR3 consists of 12 residues. CDR3 loop: CASSLHPDTQYF. The CDR3 nucleotides read TGTGCCAGCAGCCTCCACCCAGATACGCAGTATTTT.

Only a few counts were recorded for this clonotype. This chain links TRBV18 with TRBJ2-5, with D uncertain. The CDR3 has 13 residues. Per germline, CDR1 KGHSH and CDR2 LQKENI. V was shortened by 2 bases and J by 2 bases, with 6 bases between the two germline ends. The CDR3 loop reads CASSPKVQETQYF. The CDR3, as DNA: TGTGCCAGCTCACCAAAAGTTCAAGAGACCCAGTACTTC.

This clonotype was picked up many times. V is TRBV29-1 and J is TRBJ2-3, with a possible D match to TRBD1 (6 bases). Per the germline V gene, CDR1 is SQVTM and CDR2 is ANQGSEA. V gave up 8 bases and J gave up 2 bases, with 14 bases separating them. CDR3 size: 13 residues. The CDR3 here is CSSSGDATDTQYF. In nucleotides, the CDR3 is TGCAGCTCCTCAGGGGACGCCACAGATACGCAGTATTTT.

The CDR3 sequence is CSVASTDRVAYEQYF. The CDR3 DNA reads as TGCAGCGTTGCCAGCACGGACAGGGTGGCCTACGAGCAGTACTTC. The chain recombines TRBV29-1 with TRBJ2-7; 8 bases line up with TRBD1. Germline loops: CDR1 SQVTM, CDR2 ANQGSEA. The CDR3 sequence is 15 residues long. J was trimmed by 2 bases and V by 4 bases; bases with no gene match: 10.

This clonotype was detected ten times or more. The J gene is TRBJ2-4, the V gene TRBV5-1; D is possibly TRBD2 (5 bases). The CDR3 has 20 amino acids. The germline V gene has CDR1 SGHRS and CDR2 YFSETQ. With 1 base removed from V and 0 bases from J, the gap between germline ends came to 23 bases. The CDR3 DNA follows: TGCGCCAGCAGCTTGCGTATTACGTCCGGGAAGGGATCAGCCAAAAACATTCAGTACTTC. This gives the protein CASSLRITSGKGSAKNIQYF.

The chain links TRBV5-1 to TRBJ1-2; D remains ambiguous. The CDR3 contains 11 residues. V dropped 4 bases and J dropped 3 bases, with 4 bases sitting between them. Germline loops: CDR1 SGHRS, CDR2 YFSETQ. The CDR3 nucleotides are TGCGCCAGCAGCAATTACTATGGCTACACCTTC. It specifies CASSNYYGYTF.

This clonotype was detected ten times or more. In DNA form, the CDR3 reads TGCAGCGTGGGGACAGGGGATAGTAATTCACCCCTCCACTTT. Encoded protein: CSVGTGDSNSPLHF. The chain employs TRBV29-1 and TRBJ1-6; 10 bases are a match to TRBD1. CDR3 length: 14 residues. V trimming: 6 bases; J trimming: 6 bases; junction bases outside the gene matches: 5. CDR1 is SQVTM, CDR2 ANQGSEA, per germline. Full variable domain (remainder filled in from reference TRBV29-1 and TRBJ1-6): SAVISQKPSRDICQRGTSLTIQCQVDSQVTMMFWYRQQPGQSLTLIATANQGSEATYESGFVIDKFPISRPNLTFSTLTVSNMSPEDSSIYLCSVGTGDSNSPLHFGNGTRLTVT.

In this sample, this clonotype turned up a few times. The V and J genes are TRBV7-9 and TRBJ2-1; 7 bases are a match to TRBD2. Germline CDR1 is SEHNR and CDR2 is FQNEAQ (reference sequence). The CDR3 extends over 15 amino acids. The V segment lost 4 bases and the J segment 1 base; nucleotides outside the gene matches: 4. CDR3 sequence reads: CASSSDGRSYNEQFF. The DNA of the CDR3 is TGTGCCAGCAGCTCGGACGGGAGGTCCTACAATGAGCAGTTCTTC.

This clonotype showed up just a few times. The chain couples TRBV7-2 to TRBJ2-3; 8 bases are a match to TRBD2. J was trimmed by 3 bases and V by 1 base; bases with no gene match: 6. CDR3 length: 16 residues. From germline, CDR1 is SGHTA and CDR2 FQGNSA. The CDR3 region has the DNA TGTGCCAGCAGCTTAGTAACTAGCGGTCTTACAGATACGCAGTATTTT. This encodes CASSLVTSGLTDTQYF.